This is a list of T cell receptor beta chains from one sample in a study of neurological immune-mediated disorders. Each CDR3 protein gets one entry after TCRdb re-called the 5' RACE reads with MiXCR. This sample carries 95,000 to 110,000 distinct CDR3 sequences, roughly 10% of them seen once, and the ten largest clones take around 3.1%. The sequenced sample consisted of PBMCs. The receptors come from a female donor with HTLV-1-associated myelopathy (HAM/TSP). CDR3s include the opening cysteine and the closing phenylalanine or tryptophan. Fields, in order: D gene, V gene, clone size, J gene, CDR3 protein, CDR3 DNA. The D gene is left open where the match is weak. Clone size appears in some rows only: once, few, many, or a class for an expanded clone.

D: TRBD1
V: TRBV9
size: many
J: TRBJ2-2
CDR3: CASSGTRGRVDTGELFF
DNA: TGTGCCAGCAGCGGAACCAGGGGGCGGGTTGACACCGGGGAGCTGTTTTTT

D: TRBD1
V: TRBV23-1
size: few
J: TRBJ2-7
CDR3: CASTADRVPNKEQYF
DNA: TGCGCCAGCACCGCAGACAGGGTCCCTAATAAAGAGCAGTACTTC

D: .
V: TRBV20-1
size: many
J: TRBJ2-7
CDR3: CSARQFIDEQYF
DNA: TGCAGTGCTAGACAATTTATCGACGAGCAGTACTTC

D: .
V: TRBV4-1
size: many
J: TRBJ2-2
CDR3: CASSLGGPITGELFF
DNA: TGCGCCAGCAGCCTTGGGGGGCCAATCACCGGGGAGCTGTTTTTT

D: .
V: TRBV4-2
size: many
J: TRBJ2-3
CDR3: CASSQASPSTDTQYF
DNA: TGTGCCAGCAGCCAAGCCTCACCTAGCACAGATACGCAGTATTTT

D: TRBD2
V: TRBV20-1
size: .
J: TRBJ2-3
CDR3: CSAASGGIFTDTQYF
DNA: TGCAGTGCGGCTAGCGGGGGGATCTTCACAGATACGCAGTATTTT

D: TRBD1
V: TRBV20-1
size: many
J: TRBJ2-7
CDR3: CSAQGQGNYEQYF
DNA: TGCAGTGCTCAAGGACAGGGGAACTACGAGCAGTACTTC

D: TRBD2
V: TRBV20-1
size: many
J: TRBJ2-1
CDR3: CSARAGGPVEQFF
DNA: TGCAGTGCTAGAGCGGGGGGGCCAGTTGAGCAGTTCTTC

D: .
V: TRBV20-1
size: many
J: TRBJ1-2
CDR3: CSARDGQTSRGGYTF
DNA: TGCAGTGCTAGAGATGGACAGACATCCAGGGGTGGCTACACCTTC

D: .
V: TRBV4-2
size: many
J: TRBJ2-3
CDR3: CASSHPEGGAGTQYF
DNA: TGTGCCAGCAGCCACCCGGAGGGGGGGGCGGGTACGCAGTATTTT

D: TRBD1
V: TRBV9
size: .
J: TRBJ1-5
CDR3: CASRARDRSPSNQTQHF
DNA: TGTGCCAGCAGGGCGAGGGACAGATCCCCTAGCAATCAGACCCAGCATTTT

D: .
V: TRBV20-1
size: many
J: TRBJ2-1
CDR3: CSADRARNEQFF
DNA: TGCAGTGCTGACCGGGCCCGGAATGAGCAGTTCTTC

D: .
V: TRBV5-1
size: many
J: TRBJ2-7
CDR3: CASSSQSPGEQYF
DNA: TGCGCCAGCAGCTCGCAAAGCCCGGGGGAGCAGTACTTC

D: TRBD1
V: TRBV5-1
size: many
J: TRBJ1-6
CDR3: CASSFGTGQTGDNSPLHF
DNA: TGCGCCAGCAGCTTCGGGACAGGACAGACGGGGGATAATTCACCCCTCCACTTT

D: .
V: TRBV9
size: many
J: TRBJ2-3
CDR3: CASSGTGGDTQYF
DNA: TGTGCCAGCAGCGGTACAGGTGGAGATACGCAGTATTTT

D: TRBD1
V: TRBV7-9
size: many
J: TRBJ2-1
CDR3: CASILDRGNEQFF
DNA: TGTGCCAGCATCTTAGACAGGGGCAATGAGCAGTTCTTC

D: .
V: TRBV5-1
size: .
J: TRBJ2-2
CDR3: CASRIGPGTGELFF
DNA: TGCGCCAGCAGAATCGGGCCGGGTACCGGGGAGCTGTTTTTT

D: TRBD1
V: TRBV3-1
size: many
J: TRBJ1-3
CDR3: CASSHGDSNGNTIYF
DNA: TGTGCCAGCAGCCACGGGGACAGCAATGGAAACACCATATATTTT

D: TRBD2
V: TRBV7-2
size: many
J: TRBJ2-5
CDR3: CASSRPGGETQYF
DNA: TGTGCCAGCAGCCGACCCGGGGGGGAGACCCAGTACTTC

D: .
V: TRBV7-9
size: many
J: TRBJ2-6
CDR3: CASSRPDSGANVLTF
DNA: TGTGCCAGCAGCCGACCTGACTCTGGGGCCAACGTCCTGACTTTC

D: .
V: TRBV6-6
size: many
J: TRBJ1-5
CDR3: CASSYSTVRGSNQPQHF
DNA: TGTGCCAGCAGTTACTCGACAGTCCGGGGTAGCAATCAGCCCCAGCATTTT

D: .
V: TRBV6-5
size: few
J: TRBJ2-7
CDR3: CASGKGSYEQYF
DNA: TGTGCCAGCGGGAAAGGCTCCTACGAGCAGTACTTC

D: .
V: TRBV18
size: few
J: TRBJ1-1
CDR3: CASSPPGGQSSQAFF
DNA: TGTGCCAGCTCACCACCCGGAGGACAGTCATCCCAGGCTTTCTTT

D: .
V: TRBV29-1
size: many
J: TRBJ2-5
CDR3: CSTRRGETQYF
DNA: TGCAGCACCCGGCGGGGAGAGACCCAATACTTC

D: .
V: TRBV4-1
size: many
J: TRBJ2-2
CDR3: CASSQGSFTGNTGELFF
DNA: TGCGCCAGCAGCCAAGGATCTTTCACAGGGAACACCGGGGAGCTGTTTTTT

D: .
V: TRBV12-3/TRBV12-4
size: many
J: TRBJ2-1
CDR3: CASRMGRSNEQFF
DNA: TGTGCCAGCAGGATGGGGCGGAGCAATGAGCAGTTCTTC

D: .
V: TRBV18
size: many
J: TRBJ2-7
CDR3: CASSPPARSYEQYF
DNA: TGTGCCAGCTCACCACCCGCCAGGTCCTACGAGCAGTACTTC

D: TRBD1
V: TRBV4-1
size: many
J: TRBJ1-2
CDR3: CASSQGDRGSYGYTF
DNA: TGCGCCAGCAGCCAAGGGGACAGGGGGTCCTATGGCTACACCTTC

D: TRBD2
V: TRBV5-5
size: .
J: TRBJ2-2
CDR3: CASSNGGATGELFF
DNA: TGTGCCAGCTCCAACGGGGGGGCCACCGGGGAGCTGTTTTTT

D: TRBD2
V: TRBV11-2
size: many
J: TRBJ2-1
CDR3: CASSLVITSGDYNEQFF
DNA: TGTGCCAGCAGCTTAGTGATCACTAGCGGGGATTACAATGAGCAGTTCTTC

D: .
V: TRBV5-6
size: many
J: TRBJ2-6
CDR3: CASSSGDNGVWANVLTF
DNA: TGTGCCAGCAGCTCTGGGGACAACGGGGTTTGGGCCAACGTCCTGACTTTC

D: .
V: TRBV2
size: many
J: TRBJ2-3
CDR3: CASIHFLREDTQYF
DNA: TGTGCCAGCATCCATTTTCTTCGGGAAGATACGCAGTATTTT

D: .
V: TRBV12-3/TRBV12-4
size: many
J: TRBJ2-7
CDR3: CASRGAEQYF
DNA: TGTGCCAGCAGGGGAGCGGAGCAGTACTTC

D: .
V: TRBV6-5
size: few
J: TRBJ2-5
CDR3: CASSYLGAVQETQYF
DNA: TGTGCCAGCAGTTACCTCGGGGCAGTCCAAGAGACCCAGTACTTC

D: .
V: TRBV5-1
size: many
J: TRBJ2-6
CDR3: CASSGRGPSGANVLTF
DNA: TGCGCCAGCAGCGGCCGGGGCCCCTCTGGGGCCAACGTCCTGACTTTC

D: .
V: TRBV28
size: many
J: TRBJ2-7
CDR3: CASSLSPEVHEQYF
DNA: TGTGCCAGCAGTTTATCTCCAGAGGTCCACGAGCAGTACTTC

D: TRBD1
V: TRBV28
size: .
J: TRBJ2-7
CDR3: CASSIGTGSPYEQYF
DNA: TGTGCCAGCAGTATCGGGACAGGGTCCCCCTACGAGCAGTACTTC